What follows describes a single T cell receptor beta chain. Its antigen is currently unknown. This CDR3 is 15 amino acids long. Trimming took 3 bases from V and 3 from J; bases not matched to a gene: 3. Per germline, CDR1 SGHNT and CDR2 YYREEE (reference sequence). Researchers amplified the TCR beta CDR3 regions from RNA transcripts. The HTBI primer set served for first-round RT-PCR of the TCR CDR3. Using its own MiXCR run on the multiplex PCR reads, TCRdb lists one record per CDR3 protein. This sample yields a few hundred thousand distinct CDR3 sequences, of which about 15% are seen a single time; less than 6% belongs to the top ten. This sample is drawn from a study of T cells in Graves' hyperthyroidism and ophthalmopathy. Findings and limits, study-wide: Among clonotypes expanded in thyroid above 0.001, most were also found in blood.

This chain uses TRBV5-4 with TRBJ2-2; 9 bases agree with TRBD1. The sample comprised blood. The sequence came from a woman aged 25 to 39 with Graves' hyperthyroidism that later progressed to Graves' ophthalmopathy. The CDR3: CASSSDRGDTGELFF. The CDR3 coding sequence is TGTGCCAGCAGCTCAGACAGGGGGGACACCGGGGAGCTGTTTTTT.